This T cell receptor (beta chain) emerged from a study of molecular identifiers for immune sequencing clone quantification. On the study more broadly: Within a replicate experiment, RNA obtained from either roughly 20,000 or 100,000 naive CD8 cells was divided into five aliquots, and four of those aliquots were then sequenced. General study findings and limits: Among effectors, clones above 20 RNA copies held over 97% of molecules; among naive cells, under 1%.

As regards this clonotype: Its antigen is not known.

The CDR3 sequence is 17 residues long. Looked up from germline, CDR1 is MGHRA and CDR2 is YSYEKL. The V gene lost 0 bases and the J gene lost 0 bases, with 9 bases spanning the gap. Making the bulk TCR libraries relied on previously described methods and listed TCR primers. MiXCR was run by TCRdb on the PCR reads, yielding one entry per CDR3 protein. The data contain some 88,000 distinct CDR3 sequences, approximately 22% of them singletons. Naive CD8 libraries used about 20,000 to 1,000,000 sorted cells and 10%, 30% or 50% RNA. This sequence joins TRBV4-1 and TRBJ2-6; D gene unclear. The sample taken for sequencing was naive CD8+ T cells from blood, with Jurkat cell RNA spiked in. This sample's subset: FACS-sorted CD8+CD4-CCR7+CD45RA+ naive T cells. The sequence derives from a human donor in good health. Some libraries in this study had Jurkat cell RNA spiked in. CDR3 sequence (DNA): TGCGCCAGCAGCCAAGATGGGTGGGGCTCTGGGGCCAACGTCCTGACTTTC. Translation gives CASSQDGWGSGANVLTF.